Here is one TCR beta chain with its context. What it recognizes is unknown. Sequence data for DNA of cultured CD4+ T cells were generated by the Oncomine TCR Beta short-read assay. TCRdb re-called the PCR reads through MiXCR, storing one row per CDR3 protein. This sample yields 13,000 or so distinct CDR3 sequences, of which 35% are seen a single time; around 10% belongs to the top ten. The data were taken from a study of vaccination and CD4 T cells after COVID-19. CDR3 size: 18 residues. The germline V gene encodes CDR1 DFQATT and CDR2 SNEGSKA (reference sequence). The J segment lost 5 bases and the V segment lost 0 bases, leaving 15 bases of the junction unmatched. Treatment specified: approximately 11-day PBMC culture with coronavirus spike peptide pools or control peptides (ViraFEST assay). Following expansion of antigen-specific T cells with peptide pools, ViraFEST then sequenced TCRs. Study-wide results and limits: Reactive clone data from convalescent patients indicated a median of about 88% appearing only post-vaccination. Early timepoints after natural infection were not analyzed in these convalescent patients.

Sequenced material: CD4+ T cells from blood, cultured in vitro. V is TRBV20-1 and J is TRBJ2-5, with 10 bases lining up with TRBD2. The TCR comes from a human donor who had recovered from COVID-19. This chain's CDR3 is CSARDGDQREGLWETQYF. The CDR3 nucleotides are TGCAGTGCTAGAGATGGGGATCAGCGGGAGGGCCTTTGGGAGACCCAGTACTTC.